A single TCR beta chain is shown here with its context. The sample is drawn from a study of cytomegalovirus exposure and HLA in healthy donors. Primers included in the PCR were 60 Vbeta and 13 Jbeta primers. The method was immunoSEQ multiplex PCR; TCRdb's version includes in-frame clones alone and lacks a portion of them. The table shows around 190,000 clones, with about four fifths occurring only once. The CDR3 loop spans 14 amino acids. Germline V lookup: CDR1 SGHDN, CDR2 FVKESK. V was trimmed by 3 bases and J by 6 bases, leaving 12 bases between them. The sequenced sample was PBMCs. The TCR was taken from a female donor in good health and CMV-seronegative. V and J are TRBV14 and TRBJ2-1, with D tentatively TRBD2 (6 bases). CDR3 amino acids: CASSHWGLANEQFF. CDR3 DNA: TGTGCCAGCAGCCATTGGGGACTCGCCAATGAGCAGTTCTTC.